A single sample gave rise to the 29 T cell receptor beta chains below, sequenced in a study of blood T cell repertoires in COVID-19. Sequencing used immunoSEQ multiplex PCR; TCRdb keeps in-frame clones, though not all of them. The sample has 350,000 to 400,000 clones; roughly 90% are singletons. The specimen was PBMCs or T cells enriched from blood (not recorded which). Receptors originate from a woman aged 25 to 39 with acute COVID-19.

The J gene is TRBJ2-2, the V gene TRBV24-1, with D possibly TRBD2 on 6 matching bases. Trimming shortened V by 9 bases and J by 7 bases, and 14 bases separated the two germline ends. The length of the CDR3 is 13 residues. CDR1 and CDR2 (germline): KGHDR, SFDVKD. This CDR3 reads CATRRTGDGELFF. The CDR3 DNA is TGTGCCACCCGAAGGACGGGGGACGGGGAGCTGTTTTTT.

CDR3: CASRREVANTGELFF. The CDR3 nucleotides are TGTGCCAGCAGGCGGGAAGTCGCGAACACCGGGGAGCTGTTTTTT. The V call is TRBV2, the J call TRBJ2-2; D is possibly TRBD2 (6 bases). V dropped 6 bases and J dropped 0 bases, with 11 bases sitting between them. This CDR3 contains 15 residues. Germline assignment: CDR1 SNHLY and CDR2 FYNNEI.

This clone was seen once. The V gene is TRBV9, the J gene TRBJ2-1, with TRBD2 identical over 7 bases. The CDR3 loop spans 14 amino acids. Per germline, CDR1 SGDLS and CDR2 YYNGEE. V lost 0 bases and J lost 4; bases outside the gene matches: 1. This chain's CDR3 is CASSVDGGYNEQFF. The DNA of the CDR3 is TGTGCCAGCAGCGTAGACGGGGGGTACAATGAGCAGTTCTTC.

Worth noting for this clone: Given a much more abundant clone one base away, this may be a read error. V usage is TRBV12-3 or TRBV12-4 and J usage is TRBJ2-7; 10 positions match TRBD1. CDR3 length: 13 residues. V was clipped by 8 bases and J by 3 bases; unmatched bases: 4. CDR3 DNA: TGTGCCAGCGCCCGGGACAGGGGCTACGAGCAGTACTTC. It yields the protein CASARDRGYEQYF.

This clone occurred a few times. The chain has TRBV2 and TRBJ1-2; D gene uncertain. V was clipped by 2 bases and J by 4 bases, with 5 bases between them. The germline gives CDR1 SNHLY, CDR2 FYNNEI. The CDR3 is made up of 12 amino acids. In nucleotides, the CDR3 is TGTGCCAGCAGTGAACCCTCCTATGGCTACACCTTC. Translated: CASSEPSYGYTF.

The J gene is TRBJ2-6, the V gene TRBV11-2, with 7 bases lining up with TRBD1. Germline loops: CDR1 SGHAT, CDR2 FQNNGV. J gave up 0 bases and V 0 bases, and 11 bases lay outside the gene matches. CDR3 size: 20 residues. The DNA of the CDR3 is TGTGCCAGCAGCTTAGACGGGTGGGACAGTCTTAGCTCTGGGGCCAACGTCCTGACTTTC. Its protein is CASSLDGWDSLSSGANVLTF.

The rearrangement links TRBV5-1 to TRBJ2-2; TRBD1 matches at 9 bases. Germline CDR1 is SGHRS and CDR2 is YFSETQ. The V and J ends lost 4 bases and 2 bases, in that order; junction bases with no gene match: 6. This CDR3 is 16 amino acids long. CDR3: CASSREGQGNTGELFF. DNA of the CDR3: TGCGCCAGCAGCCGAGAGGGACAGGGTAACACCGGGGAGCTGTTTTTT.

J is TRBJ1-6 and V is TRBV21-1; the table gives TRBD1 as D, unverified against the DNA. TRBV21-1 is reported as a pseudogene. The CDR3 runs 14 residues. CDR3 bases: TGTGCCACCCGTCAGGGCGCCTATAATTCACCCCTCCACTTT. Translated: CATRQGAYNSPLHF.

The CDR3 is CASSTNGGTADTQYF. The CDR3 DNA is TGCGCCAGCAGCACCAATGGGGGGACCGCAGATACGCAGTATTTT. The chain employs TRBV5-1 and TRBJ2-3; weak D call: TRBD2 (6 bases). Germline V gene data show CDR1 as SGHRS and CDR2 as YFSETQ. This CDR3 is built from 15 residues. V dropped 4 bases and J dropped 4 bases, with 16 bases sitting between them.

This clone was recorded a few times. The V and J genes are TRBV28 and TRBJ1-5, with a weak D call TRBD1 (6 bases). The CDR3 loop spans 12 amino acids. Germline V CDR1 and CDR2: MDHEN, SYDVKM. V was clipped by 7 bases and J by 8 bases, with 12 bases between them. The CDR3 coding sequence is TGTGCCAGCAACAGGGATCTCGAGCCCCAGCATTTT. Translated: CASNRDLEPQHF.

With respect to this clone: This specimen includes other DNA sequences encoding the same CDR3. In DNA, the CDR3 is TGTGCCAGCAGCTTACTATACAATGAGCAGTTCTTC. It translates to CASSLLYNEQFF. The rearrangement links TRBV7-9 to TRBJ2-1, with D unresolved. Germline assignment: CDR1 SEHNR and CDR2 FQNEAQ (reference sequence). The CDR3 contains 12 residues. Trimming stripped 2 bases from V and 4 bases from J, with 3 bases between.

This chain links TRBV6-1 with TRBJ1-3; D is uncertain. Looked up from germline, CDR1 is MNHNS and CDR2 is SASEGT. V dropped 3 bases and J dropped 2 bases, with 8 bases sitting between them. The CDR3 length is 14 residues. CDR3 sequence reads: CASSDPTPGNTIYF. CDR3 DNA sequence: TGTGCCAGCAGTGACCCCACTCCTGGAAACACCATATATTTT.

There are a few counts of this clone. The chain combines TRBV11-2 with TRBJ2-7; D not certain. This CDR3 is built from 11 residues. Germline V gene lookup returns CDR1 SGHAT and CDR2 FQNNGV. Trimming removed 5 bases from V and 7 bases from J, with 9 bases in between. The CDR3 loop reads CASSLPREQYF. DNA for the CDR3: TGTGCCAGCAGCCTACCTCGGGAGCAGTACTTC.

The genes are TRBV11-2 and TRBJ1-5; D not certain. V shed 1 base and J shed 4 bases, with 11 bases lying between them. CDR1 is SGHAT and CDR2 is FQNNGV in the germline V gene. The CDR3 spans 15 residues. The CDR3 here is CASSLGLGENQPQHF. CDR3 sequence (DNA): TGTGCCAGCAGCTTAGGGTTGGGAGAGAATCAGCCCCAGCATTTT. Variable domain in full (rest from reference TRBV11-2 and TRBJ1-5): EAGVAQSPRYKIIEKRQSVAFWCNPISGHATLYWYQQILGQGPKLLIQFQNNGVVDDSQLPKDRFSAERLKGVDSTLKIQPAKLEDSAVYLCASSLGLGENQPQHFGDGTRLSIL.

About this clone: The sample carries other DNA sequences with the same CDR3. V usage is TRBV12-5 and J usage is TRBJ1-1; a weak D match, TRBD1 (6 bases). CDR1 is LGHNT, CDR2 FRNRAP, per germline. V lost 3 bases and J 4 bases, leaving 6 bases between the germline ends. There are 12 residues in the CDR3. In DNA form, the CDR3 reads TGTGCTAGTGGTTTAGGGGGCACTGAAGCTTTCTTT. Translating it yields CASGLGGTEAFF.

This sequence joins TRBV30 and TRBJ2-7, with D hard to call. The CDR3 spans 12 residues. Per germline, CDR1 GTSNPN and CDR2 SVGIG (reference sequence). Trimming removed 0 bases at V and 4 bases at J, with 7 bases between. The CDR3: CAWSVVVYEQYF. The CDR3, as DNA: TGTGCCTGGAGTGTAGTAGTTTACGAGCAGTACTTC.

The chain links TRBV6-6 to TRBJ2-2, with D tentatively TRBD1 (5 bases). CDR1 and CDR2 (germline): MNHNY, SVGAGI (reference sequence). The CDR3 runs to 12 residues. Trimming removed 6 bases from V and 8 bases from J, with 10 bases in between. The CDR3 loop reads CASRPGWGELFF. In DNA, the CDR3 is TGTGCCAGCAGACCAGGGTGGGGGGAGCTGTTTTTT.

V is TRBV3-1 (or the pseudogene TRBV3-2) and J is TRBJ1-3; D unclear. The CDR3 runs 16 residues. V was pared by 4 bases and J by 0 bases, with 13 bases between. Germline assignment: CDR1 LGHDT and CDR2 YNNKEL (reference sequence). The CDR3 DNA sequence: TGTGCCAGCAGCCCAAAGAGGTATATCTCTGGAAACACCATATATTTT. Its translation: CASSPKRYISGNTIYF.

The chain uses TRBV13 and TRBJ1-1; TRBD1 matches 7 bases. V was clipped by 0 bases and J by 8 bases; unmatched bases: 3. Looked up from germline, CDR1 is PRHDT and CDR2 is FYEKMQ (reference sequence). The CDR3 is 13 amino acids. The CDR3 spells CASSLGSGQEAFF. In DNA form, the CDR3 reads TGTGCCAGCAGCTTAGGGTCGGGACAGGAAGCTTTCTTT.

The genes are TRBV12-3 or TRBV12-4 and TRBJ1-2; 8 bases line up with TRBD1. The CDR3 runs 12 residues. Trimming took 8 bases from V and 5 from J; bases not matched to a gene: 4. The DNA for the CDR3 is TGTGCCAGCGGAAGACAGGGGTATGGCTACACCTTC. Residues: CASGRQGYGYTF.

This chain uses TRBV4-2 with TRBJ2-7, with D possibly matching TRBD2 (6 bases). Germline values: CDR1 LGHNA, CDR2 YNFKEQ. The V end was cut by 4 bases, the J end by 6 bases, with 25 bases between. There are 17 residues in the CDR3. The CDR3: CASSPLGSGTALGEQYF. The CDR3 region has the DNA TGTGCCAGCAGCCCCCTAGGATCAGGGACTGCCCTCGGCGAGCAGTACTTC.

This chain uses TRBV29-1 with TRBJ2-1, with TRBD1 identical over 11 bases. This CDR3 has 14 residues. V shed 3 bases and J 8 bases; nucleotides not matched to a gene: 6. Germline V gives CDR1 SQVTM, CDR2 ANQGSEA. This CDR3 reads CSVDGTGGSDEQFF. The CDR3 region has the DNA TGCAGCGTTGACGGGACAGGGGGATCGGATGAGCAGTTCTTC.

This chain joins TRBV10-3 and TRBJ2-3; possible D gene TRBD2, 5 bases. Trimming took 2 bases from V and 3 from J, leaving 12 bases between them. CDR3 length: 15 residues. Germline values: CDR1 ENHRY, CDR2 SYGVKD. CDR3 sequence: CAISEHASLTDTQYF. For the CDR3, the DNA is TGTGCCATCAGTGAGCATGCTAGCCTAACAGATACGCAGTATTTT.

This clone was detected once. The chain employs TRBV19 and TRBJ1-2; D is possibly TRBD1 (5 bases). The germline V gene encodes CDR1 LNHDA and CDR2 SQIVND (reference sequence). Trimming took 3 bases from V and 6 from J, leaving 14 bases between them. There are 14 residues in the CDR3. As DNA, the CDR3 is TGTGCCAGTAGTATGTCTGGCAGGGTAGATGGCTACACCTTC. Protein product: CASSMSGRVDGYTF.

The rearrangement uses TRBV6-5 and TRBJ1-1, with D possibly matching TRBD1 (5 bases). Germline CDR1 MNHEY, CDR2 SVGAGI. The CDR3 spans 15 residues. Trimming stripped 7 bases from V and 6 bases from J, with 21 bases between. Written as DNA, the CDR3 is TGTGCCAGCATTTTAAGCCAGGGTGGGTTCGCTGAAGCTTTCTTT. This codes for CASILSQGGFAEAFF.

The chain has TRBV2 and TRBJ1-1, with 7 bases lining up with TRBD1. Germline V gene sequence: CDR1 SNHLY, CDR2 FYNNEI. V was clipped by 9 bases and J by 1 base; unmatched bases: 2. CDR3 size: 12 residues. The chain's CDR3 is CARRQGNTEAFF. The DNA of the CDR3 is TGTGCCAGGAGACAGGGGAACACTGAAGCTTTCTTT.

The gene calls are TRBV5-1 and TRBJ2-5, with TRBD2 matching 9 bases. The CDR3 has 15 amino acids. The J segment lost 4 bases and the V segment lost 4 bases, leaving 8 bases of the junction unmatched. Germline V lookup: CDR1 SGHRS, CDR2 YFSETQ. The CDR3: CASSRGREGGETQYF. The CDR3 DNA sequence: TGCGCCAGCAGCCGGGGGCGGGAGGGAGGAGAGACCCAGTACTTC.

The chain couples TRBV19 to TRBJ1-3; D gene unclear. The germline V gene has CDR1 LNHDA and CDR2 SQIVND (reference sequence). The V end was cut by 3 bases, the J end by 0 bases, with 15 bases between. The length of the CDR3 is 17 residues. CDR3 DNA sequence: TGTGCCAGTAGTATCGAGCGTCTCGGTTTCTCTGGAAACACCATATATTTT. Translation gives CASSIERLGFSGNTIYF.

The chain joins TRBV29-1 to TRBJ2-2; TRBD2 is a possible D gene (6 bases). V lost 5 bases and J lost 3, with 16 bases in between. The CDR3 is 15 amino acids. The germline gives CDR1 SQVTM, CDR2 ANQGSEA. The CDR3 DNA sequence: TGCAGCGTTCTTGGCGGGGCGGTCGACACCGGGGAGCTGTTTTTT. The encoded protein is CSVLGGAVDTGELFF.